The 6 T cell receptor beta chains below come from one sample, sequenced in a study of human T cells and chemical hapten exposure. TCRdb ran MiXCR on the RACE reads and lists one entry per CDR3 protein. The sample consists of a few hundred thousand distinct CDR3 sequences, around 5.5% of them appearing once. The time point was: pre-sensitization, week 0. Noted treatment: therapeutic diphenylcyclopropenone sensitization with weekly scalp DPC. The starting material was whole blood, obtained in connection with sensitization to the hapten diphenylcyclopropenone (DPC). The origin of the receptors is a woman younger than 30 with alopecia areata. Some clones in this sample may be carry-over from other donors' samples.

This clonotype was seen only a few times. The chain combines TRBV18 with TRBJ2-7, with 7 nucleotides matching TRBD1. J was trimmed by 4 bases and V by 5 bases; bases with no gene match: 14. Per the germline V gene, CDR1 is KGHSH and CDR2 is LQKENI. The CDR3 consists of 16 residues. CDR3 DNA sequence: TGTGCCAGCTCAAGTAGCGTCAAGGACAGGTCTTACGAGCAGTACTTC. Amino acid sequence: CASSSSVKDRSYEQYF.

This clonotype was picked up a small number of times. The CDR3 DNA reads as TGTGCCAGCAGTTTCGCAGACAGGGCCGAAAAACTGTTTTTT. Translating it yields CASSFADRAEKLFF. The chain has TRBV12-3 or TRBV12-4 and TRBJ1-4; 7 positions agree with TRBD1. Unmatched junction bases numbered 6, after V lost 3 bases and J lost 8 bases. CDR3 length equals 14 residues.

The chain links TRBV28 to TRBJ1-5; no firm D call. The CDR3 covers 16 residues. Trimming left V 1 base short and J 0 bases short, with 10 bases between. Germline V gene sequence: CDR1 MDHEN, CDR2 SYDVKM. The CDR3 loop is CASSLSPLDSNQPQHF. In nucleotides, the CDR3 is TGTGCCAGCAGTTTATCTCCTCTTGATAGCAATCAGCCCCAGCATTTT.

This clonotype was seen only a few times. In DNA, the CDR3 is TGTGCCAGCAGTCGCATCAGGAGACCGGGGAACACTGAAGCTTTCTTT. The encoded protein is CASSRIRRPGNTEAFF. V usage is TRBV6-2 or TRBV6-3 and J usage is TRBJ1-1; D ambiguous. The V gene lost 5 bases and the J gene lost 1 base, with 17 bases spanning the gap. CDR1 and CDR2 (germline): MNHEY, SVGEGT. This CDR3 contains 16 residues.

This clonotype was seen many times. CDR3 sequence (DNA): TGTGCCAGCAGTCTCCCGGGACTAGGAAATGAGCAGTTCTTC. Translated, it gives CASSLPGLGNEQFF. The J gene is TRBJ2-1, the V gene TRBV12-3 or TRBV12-4; 8 bases align to TRBD2. The CDR3 covers 14 residues. Losses at the gene ends were 5 bases for V and 7 bases for J; bases not matched to a gene: 7.

This clonotype showed up just a few times. The gene calls are TRBV12-3 or TRBV12-4 and TRBJ2-2, with TRBD1 matching over 10 bases. This CDR3 is 15 amino acids long. V lost 6 bases to trimming and J lost 4 bases; unmatched junction nucleotides: 5. The CDR3 DNA reads TGTGCCAGCAGGATTGACAGGGGGCGCACCGGGGAGCTGTTTTTT. Translating gives CASRIDRGRTGELFF.